Presented here are 11 T cell receptor beta chains from one specimen sequenced in a study of OX40 agonist ivuxolimab in advanced cancers. Using immunoSEQ multiplex PCR, the repertoire was profiled, and TCRdb retains in-frame clones only, with some absent. Of 70,000 or so clones in the sample, over 80% were seen once. The specimen comprised CD4+ or CD8+ T cells sorted from blood, sampled in a trial of the OX40 agonist ivuxolimab. The receptors derive from an adult with an advanced solid tumor such as melanoma, head and neck, liver or kidney cancer.

This chain uses TRBV6-1 with TRBJ2-1, with 9 nucleotides matching TRBD2. V shed 0 bases, J shed 6 bases, and the junction held 6 bases outside the gene matches. The germline V gene has CDR1 MNHNS and CDR2 SASEGT. The CDR3 loop spans 16 amino acids. CDR3 DNA: TGTGCCAGCAGTGAAGCGCTGAGTAGCGGGAGCAATGAGCAGTTCTTC. This codes for CASSEALSSGSNEQFF.

The CDR3 DNA follows: TGCGCCAGCAGCTTGGGACAGGGATACACTGAAGCTTTCTTT. This encodes CASSLGQGYTEAFF. The V and J genes are TRBV5-1 and TRBJ1-1, with 7 bases matching TRBD1. This CDR3 spans 14 amino acids. Germline assignment: CDR1 SGHRS and CDR2 YFSETQ. The junction had 2 bases not matched to a gene; V was cut back by 0 bases and J by 3 bases.

CDR3 nucleotides: TGTGCCAGTAGTGCCTGGACAGGGGGCAGCACCGGGGAGCTGTTTTTT. It is translated as CASSAWTGGSTGELFF. The chain recombines TRBV19 with TRBJ2-2; the match to TRBD1 covers 11 bases. Germline-derived CDR1 and CDR2 are LNHDA and SQIVND (reference sequence). The length of the CDR3 is 16 residues. Trimming removed 5 bases from V and 4 bases from J; junction bases left unmatched: 6.

This clone was detected once. The genes are TRBV6-5 and TRBJ1-2, with D hard to call. Germline CDR1 MNHEY, CDR2 SVGAGI. Trimming took 7 bases from V and 2 from J, leaving 11 bases between them. The CDR3 is 13 amino acids. The CDR3 here is CASTSGGNYGYTF. Written as DNA, the CDR3 is TGTGCCAGCACCTCCGGAGGGAACTATGGCTACACCTTC.

The chain recombines TRBV9 with TRBJ1-6; D unresolved. Trimming took 0 bases from V and 8 from J, leaving 15 bases between them. CDR3 length: 16 residues. CDR1 is SGDLS and CDR2 is YYNGEE in the germline V gene. CDR3 nucleotide sequence: TGTGCCAGCAGCGTAGATGGAAACACCCATGATTCACCCCTCCACTTT. It yields the protein CASSVDGNTHDSPLHF.

Only one count was recorded for this clone. The V call is TRBV7-7, the J call TRBJ1-3; D ambiguous. The germline CDR1 and CDR2 sequences are SSHAT and FNYEAQ (reference sequence). Trimming left V 3 bases short and J 0 bases short, with 6 bases between. The CDR3 loop spans 14 amino acids. In DNA form, the CDR3 reads TGTGCCAGCAGCTTGACCCTCTCTGGAAACACCATATATTTT. The encoded protein is CASSLTLSGNTIYF.

V usage is TRBV10-3 and J usage is TRBJ1-1; 8 nucleotides align to TRBD1. Germline V gene sequence: CDR1 ENHRY, CDR2 SYGVKD. The CDR3 contains 16 residues. V was pared by 6 bases and J by 0 bases, with 9 bases of the junction left unmatched. The CDR3 protein is CAISTQGQAVNTEAFF. The CDR3, as DNA: TGTGCCATCAGCACCCAGGGACAGGCGGTGAACACTGAAGCTTTCTTT.

The rearrangement joins TRBV5-4 to TRBJ2-7; TRBD1 matches at 8 bases. Per the germline V gene, CDR1 is SGHNT and CDR2 is YYREEE (reference sequence). Trimming at V came to 4 bases and at J to 5 bases, leaving 2 bases not matched to a gene. The CDR3 contains 12 residues. CDR3 DNA: TGTGCCAGCAGCCTGGACAGGGACGAGCAGTACTTC. This translates into CASSLDRDEQYF.

This clone appeared a single time. The chain is built from TRBV6-5 and TRBJ2-3, with 16 nucleotides matching TRBD2. CDR1 is MNHEY, CDR2 SVGAGI, per germline. V was pared by 2 bases and J by 14 bases, with 4 bases of the junction left unmatched. The CDR3 loop spans 14 amino acids. The CDR3 nucleotides are TGTGCCAGCAGTTACGGGACTAGCGGGGGGGCTTTGTATTTT. This encodes CASSYGTSGGALYF.

This rearrangement joins TRBV28 to TRBJ1-2, with D hard to call. CDR3 length equals 14 residues. Germline assignment: CDR1 MDHEN and CDR2 SYDVKM. The V end lost 2 bases, the J end lost 5 bases, and 12 bases lay between the germline ends. CDR3 residues: CASSLTTTVYGYTF. The CDR3 nucleotides are TGTGCCAGCAGTTTAACCACGACCGTTTATGGCTACACCTTC.

The V and J genes are TRBV29-1 and TRBJ1-4; 7 bases line up with TRBD1. CDR3 length equals 12 residues. V was pared by 7 bases and J by 6 bases, with 5 bases of the junction left unmatched. Germline V gene sequence: CDR1 SQVTM, CDR2 ANQGSEA. The CDR3 DNA reads TGCAGCGCCGCAGGGGGGGATGAAAAACTGTTTTTT. Amino acids: CSAAGGDEKLFF.